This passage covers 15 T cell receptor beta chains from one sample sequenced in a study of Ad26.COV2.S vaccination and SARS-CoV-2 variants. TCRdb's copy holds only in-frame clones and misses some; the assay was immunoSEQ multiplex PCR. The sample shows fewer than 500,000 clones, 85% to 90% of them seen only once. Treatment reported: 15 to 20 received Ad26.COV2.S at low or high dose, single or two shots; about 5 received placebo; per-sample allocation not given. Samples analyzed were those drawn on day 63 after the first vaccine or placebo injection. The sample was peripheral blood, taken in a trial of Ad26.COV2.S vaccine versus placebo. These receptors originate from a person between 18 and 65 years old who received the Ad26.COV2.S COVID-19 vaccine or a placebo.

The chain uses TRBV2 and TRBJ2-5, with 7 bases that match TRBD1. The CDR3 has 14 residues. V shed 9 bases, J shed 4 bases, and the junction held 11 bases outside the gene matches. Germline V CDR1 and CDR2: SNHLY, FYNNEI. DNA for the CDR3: TGTGCCAGTGCCTTTACAGGGGCCCCAGAGACCCAGTACTTC. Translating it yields CASAFTGAPETQYF.

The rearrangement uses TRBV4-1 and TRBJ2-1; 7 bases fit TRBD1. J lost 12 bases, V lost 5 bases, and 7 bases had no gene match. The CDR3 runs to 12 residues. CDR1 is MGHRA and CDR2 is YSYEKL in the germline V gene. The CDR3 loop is CASSEGQFRQFF. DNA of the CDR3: TGCGCCAGCAGCGAGGGACAGTTTCGGCAGTTCTTC.

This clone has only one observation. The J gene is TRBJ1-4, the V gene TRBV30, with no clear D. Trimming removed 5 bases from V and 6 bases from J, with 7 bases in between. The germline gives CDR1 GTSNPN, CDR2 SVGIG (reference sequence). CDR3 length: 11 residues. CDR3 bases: TGTGCCTGGGTCCGTGATGAAAAACTGTTTTTT. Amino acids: CAWVRDEKLFF. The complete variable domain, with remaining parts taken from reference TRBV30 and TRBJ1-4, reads SQTIHQWPATLVQPVGSPLSLECTVEGTSNPNLYWYRQAAGRGLQLLFYSVGIGQISSEVPQNLSASRPQDRQFILSSKKLLLSDSGFYLCAWVRDEKLFFGSGTQLSVL.

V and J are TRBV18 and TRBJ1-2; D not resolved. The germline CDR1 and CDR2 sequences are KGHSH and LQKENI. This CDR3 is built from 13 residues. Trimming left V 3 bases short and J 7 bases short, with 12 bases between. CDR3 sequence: CASSPGPGGGYTF. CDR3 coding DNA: TGTGCCAGCTCACCTGGGCCAGGCGGTGGCTACACCTTC.

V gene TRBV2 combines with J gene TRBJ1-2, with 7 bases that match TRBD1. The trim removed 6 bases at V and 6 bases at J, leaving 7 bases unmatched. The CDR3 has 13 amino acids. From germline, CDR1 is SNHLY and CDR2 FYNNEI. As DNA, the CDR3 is TGTGCCAGCAGGGCCACAGGGGTCCATGGCTACACCTTC. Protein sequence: CASRATGVHGYTF.

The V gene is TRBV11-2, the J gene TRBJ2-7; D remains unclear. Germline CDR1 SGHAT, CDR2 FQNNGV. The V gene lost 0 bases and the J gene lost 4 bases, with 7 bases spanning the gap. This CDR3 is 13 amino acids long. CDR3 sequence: CASSLDLKYEQYF. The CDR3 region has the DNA TGTGCCAGCAGCTTAGATCTGAAGTACGAGCAGTACTTC.

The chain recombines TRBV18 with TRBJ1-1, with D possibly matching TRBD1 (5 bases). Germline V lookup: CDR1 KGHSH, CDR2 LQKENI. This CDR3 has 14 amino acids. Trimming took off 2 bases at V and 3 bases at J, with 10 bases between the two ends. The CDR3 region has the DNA TGTGCCAGCTCACCAAACGGGGGAGACACTGAAGCTTTCTTT. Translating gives CASSPNGGDTEAFF.

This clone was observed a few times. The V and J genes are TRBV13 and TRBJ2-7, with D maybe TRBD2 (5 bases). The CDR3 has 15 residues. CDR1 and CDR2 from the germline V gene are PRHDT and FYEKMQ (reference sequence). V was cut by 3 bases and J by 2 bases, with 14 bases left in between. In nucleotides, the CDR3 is TGTGCCAGCAGCTTGCTAGCTGGGCAGCCCTACGAGCAGTACGTC. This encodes CASSLLAGQPYEQYV.

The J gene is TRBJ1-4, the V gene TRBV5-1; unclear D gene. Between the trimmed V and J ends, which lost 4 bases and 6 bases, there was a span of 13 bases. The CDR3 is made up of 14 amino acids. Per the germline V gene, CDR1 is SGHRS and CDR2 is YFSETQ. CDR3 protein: CASSHLRADEKLFF. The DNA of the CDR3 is TGCGCCAGCAGCCACCTGCGCGCGGATGAAAAACTGTTTTTT.

CDR3 nucleotides: TGTGCCAGCAGTGACCCGGGACAGGTGAGAGAAGCTTTCTTT. Translating it yields CASSDPGQVREAFF. The chain recombines TRBV6-2 or TRBV6-3 with TRBJ1-1, with TRBD1 matching over 8 bases. V dropped 5 bases and J dropped 8; count of bases not matched to a gene: 10. Germline V gene sequence: CDR1 MNHEY, CDR2 SVGEGT. The CDR3 extends over 14 amino acids.

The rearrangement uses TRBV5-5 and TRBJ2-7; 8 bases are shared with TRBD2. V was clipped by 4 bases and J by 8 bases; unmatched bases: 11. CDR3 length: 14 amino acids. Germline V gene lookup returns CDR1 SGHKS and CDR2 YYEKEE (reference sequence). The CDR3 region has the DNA TGTGCCAGCAGCATATCCTTTAGCGGGAATCAGCAGTACGTC. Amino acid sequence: CASSISFSGNQQYV.

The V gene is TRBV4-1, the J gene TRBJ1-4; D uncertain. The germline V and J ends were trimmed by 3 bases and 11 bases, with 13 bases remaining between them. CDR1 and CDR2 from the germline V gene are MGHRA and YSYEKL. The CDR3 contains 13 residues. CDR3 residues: CASSHAGSGKLFF. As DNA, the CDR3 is TGCGCCAGCAGCCACGCCGGGAGCGGCAAACTGTTTTTT.

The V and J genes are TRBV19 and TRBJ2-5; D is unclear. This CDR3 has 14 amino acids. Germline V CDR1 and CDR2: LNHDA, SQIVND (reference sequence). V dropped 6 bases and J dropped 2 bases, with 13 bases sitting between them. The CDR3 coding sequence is TGTGCCAGTAGCTACCGGGTCCTACAAGAGACCCAGTACTTC. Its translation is CASSYRVLQETQYF. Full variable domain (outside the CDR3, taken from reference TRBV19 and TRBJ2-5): DGGITQSPKYLFRKEGQNVTLSCEQNLNHDAMYWYRQDPGQGLRLIYYSQIVNDFQKGDIAEGYSVSREKKESFPLTVTSAQKNPTAFYLCASSYRVLQETQYFGPGTRLLVL.

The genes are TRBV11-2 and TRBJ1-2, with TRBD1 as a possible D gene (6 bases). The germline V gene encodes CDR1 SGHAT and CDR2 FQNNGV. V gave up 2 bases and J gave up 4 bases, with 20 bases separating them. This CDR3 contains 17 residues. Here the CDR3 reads CASSLTWGGQSVYGYTF. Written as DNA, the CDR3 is TGTGCCAGCAGCTTAACTTGGGGGGGGCAGTCCGTCTATGGCTACACCTTC.

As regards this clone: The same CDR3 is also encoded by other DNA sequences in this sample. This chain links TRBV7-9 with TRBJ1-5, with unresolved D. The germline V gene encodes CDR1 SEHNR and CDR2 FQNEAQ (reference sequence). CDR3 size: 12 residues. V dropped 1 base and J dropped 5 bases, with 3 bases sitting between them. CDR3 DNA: TGTGCCAGCAGCTTAGGAGATCAGCCCCAGCATTTT. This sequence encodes CASSLGDQPQHF.